The 18 T cell receptor beta chains listed next were all sequenced from one sample in a study of blood T cells in healthy people across ages. Together with a sample-barcoded 5' primer, a J-beta primer mix was included in a second PCR lasting roughly 6 to 12 cycles. TCRdb ran MiXCR on the 5' RACE reads and lists one entry per CDR3 protein. Of around 1,500,000 distinct CDR3 sequences in the sample, 28% were seen once. Sequences were obtained from blood. The receptor set was obtained from a woman in her thirties in good health.

This chain links TRBV20-1 with TRBJ2-3; 9 bases align to TRBD2. The CDR3 totals 17 residues. V was pared by 1 base and J by 3 bases, with 11 bases of the junction left unmatched. Germline assignment: CDR1 DFQATT and CDR2 SNEGSKA (reference sequence). The CDR3 bases are TGCAGTGCTAGAGTCGGTAGCGGGAGCCTCACGACAGATACGCAGTATTTT. Translating it yields CSARVGSGSLTTDTQYF.

The gene calls are TRBV12-3 or TRBV12-4 and TRBJ1-5; D remains unclear. V shed 6 bases and J shed 4 bases, with 13 bases lying between them. This CDR3 is built from 14 residues. CDR3: CASRAGIQNQPQHF. CDR3 in DNA: TGTGCCAGCAGGGCGGGGATTCAAAATCAGCCCCAGCATTTT.

The chain joins TRBV12-5 to TRBJ1-1, with D unclear. V shed 5 bases and J shed 2 bases, with 15 bases lying between them. Per germline, CDR1 LGHNT and CDR2 FRNRAP. CDR3 length equals 15 residues. The CDR3 DNA is TGTGCTAGTGGTCCCGGGCAGCAGAAAAACACTGAAGCTTTCTTT. Amino acid sequence: CASGPGQQKNTEAFF.

This clonotype was found a few times. The chain carries TRBV12-3 or TRBV12-4 and TRBJ2-1; D ambiguous. The CDR3 runs 12 residues. V gave up 6 bases and J gave up 9 bases, with 12 bases separating them. The chain's CDR3 is CASSDLYGEQFF. In nucleotides, the CDR3 is TGTGCCAGCAGCGACTTGTACGGTGAGCAGTTCTTC.

This chain links TRBV24-1 with TRBJ2-3, with 12 nucleotides matching TRBD2. This CDR3 comprises 14 residues. Unmatched junction bases numbered 0, after V lost 4 bases and J lost 5 bases. Germline V lookup: CDR1 KGHDR, CDR2 SFDVKD. The CDR3 DNA follows: TGTGCCACCAGTGAGACTAGCGGGGGAGATACGCAGTATTTT. Protein product: CATSETSGGDTQYF.

The sample holds many counts of this clonotype. The chain joins TRBV7-9 to TRBJ2-7, with D perhaps TRBD1 or TRBD2 (5 bases each). The CDR3 sequence is 13 residues long. V dropped 4 bases and J dropped 5 bases, with 12 bases sitting between them. Germline V CDR1 and CDR2: SEHNR, FQNEAQ (reference sequence). CDR3: CASSSIVGDEQYF. The CDR3 DNA reads as TGTGCCAGCAGCTCCATCGTGGGGGACGAGCAGTACTTC.

In DNA form, the CDR3 reads TGTGCCAAGTGGCCCGGGGACTACGACTACAATGAGCAGTTCTTC. It translates to CAKWPGDYDYNEQFF. The genes are TRBV18 and TRBJ2-1; 7 nucleotides match TRBD2. Per the germline V gene, CDR1 is KGHSH and CDR2 is LQKENI. This CDR3 is 15 amino acids long. The V gene end was trimmed by 10 bases and the J gene end by 3 bases; junction bases not matched to a gene: 12.

This clonotype was detected many times. The chain has TRBV28 and TRBJ2-7, with D perhaps assigned TRBD1 or TRBD2 (5 bases each). The V gene's germline CDR1 is MDHEN and CDR2 SYDVKM. The CDR3 length is 14 residues. V dropped 5 bases and J dropped 4 bases, with 15 bases sitting between them. CDR3 nucleotide sequence: TGTGCCAGCAGTCCCCAGGGAGAGGTGTACGAGCAGTACTTC. Translating gives CASSPQGEVYEQYF.

Concerning this clonotype: One end of the junction fails to match germline, which may point to a read error. The V gene is TRBV4-1, the J gene TRBJ2-5; D might be TRBD1 or TRBD2, each matching 5 bases. The CDR3 totals 15 residues. The germline V gene encodes CDR1 MGHRA and CDR2 YSYEKL. The CDR3 is CASSQERGEGETQDF. The CDR3, as DNA: TGCGCCAGCAGCCAAGAACGAGGGGAAGGAGAGACCCAGGACTTC.

This clonotype was recorded at least ten times. V gene TRBV5-1 combines with J gene TRBJ2-7; 11 nucleotides line up with TRBD2. The CDR3 contains 14 residues. Trimming removed 6 bases from V and 2 bases from J; junction bases left unmatched: 4. The germline V gene has CDR1 SGHRS and CDR2 YFSETQ. The CDR3 loop reads CASKGTSGPYEQYF. The CDR3 DNA is TGCGCCAGCAAAGGGACTAGCGGCCCCTACGAGCAGTACTTC.

CDR3 residues: CASSYSARLEETQYF. Here the CDR3 DNA reads TGTGCCAGCAGTTACTCGGCGAGACTAGAAGAGACCCAGTACTTC. This chain links TRBV6-2 or TRBV6-3 with TRBJ2-5, with a weak D call TRBD2 (6 bases). This CDR3 contains 15 residues. Germline loops: CDR1 MNHEY, CDR2 SVGEGT. Trimming removed 0 bases from V and 3 bases from J, with 11 bases in between.

This chain links TRBV6-2 or TRBV6-3 with TRBJ2-7; 10 nucleotides align to TRBD1. Germline V CDR1 and CDR2: MNHEY, SVGEGT. The CDR3 has 16 amino acids. The ends lost 6 bases at V and 6 bases at J; junction bases unmatched: 14. The CDR3 sequence is CASSKQPGQGKSEQYF. The CDR3 region has the DNA TGTGCCAGCAGCAAACAGCCGGGACAGGGGAAAAGCGAGCAGTACTTC.

A few counts support this clonotype. This rearrangement joins TRBV4-3 to TRBJ2-7; 7 bases align to TRBD2. Germline V gene lookup returns CDR1 LGHNA and CDR2 YSLEER. The CDR3 runs to 15 residues. V lost 0 bases, J lost 3 bases, and 5 bases stayed unmatched. The CDR3 protein is CASSQDGTTNYEQYF. CDR3 bases: TGCGCCAGCAGCCAAGACGGGACTACAAACTACGAGCAGTACTTC.

Comment on this clonotype: One end of the junction is discordant with germline, which a read error may explain. The chain carries TRBV14 and TRBJ1-6, with D unresolved. The germline CDR1 and CDR2 sequences are SGHDN and FVKESK. The CDR3 contains 16 residues. This chain's CDR3 is CASSQVNLGKGSPRHF. The CDR3 coding sequence is TGTGCCAGCAGCCAAGTGAACTTGGGAAAGGGTTCACCCCGCCACTTT.

This sequence joins TRBV29-1 and TRBJ2-1; D might be TRBD2 (5 bases). The germline V and J ends were trimmed by 2 bases and 8 bases, with 22 bases remaining between them. The germline V gene encodes CDR1 SQVTM and CDR2 ANQGSEA. The CDR3 runs to 16 residues. The CDR3 coding sequence is TGCAGCGTTGAACATTACACCAATACTAGACTCTATGAGCAGTTCTTC. This codes for CSVEHYTNTRLYEQFF.

V gene TRBV2 combines with J gene TRBJ1-4, with D possibly matching TRBD1 (6 bases). The CDR3 extends over 12 amino acids. CDR1 is SNHLY and CDR2 is FYNNEI in the germline V gene. With 9 bases removed from V and 7 bases from J, the gap between germline ends came to 12 bases. Here the CDR3 reads CASTGSREKLFF. The DNA for the CDR3 is TGTGCCAGTACAGGGTCACGTGAAAAACTGTTTTTT.

This clonotype has just a few counts. The gene calls are TRBV20-1 and TRBJ1-4, with 7 bases fitting TRBD1. Germline CDR1 reads DFQATT; CDR2 reads SNEGSKA (reference sequence). V lost 0 bases, J lost 4 bases, and 17 bases stayed unmatched. The CDR3 extends over 19 amino acids. CDR3 DNA: TGCAGTGCTAGAGATTCCCCCTCGACAGGGTTGAGAGTTAATGAAAAACTGTTTTTT. This gives the protein CSARDSPSTGLRVNEKLFF.

Points on this clonotype: This clone may be a read error of a much larger clone one base away. The genes are TRBV5-1 and TRBJ2-1; possible D gene TRBD1, 6 bases. The germline CDR1 and CDR2 sequences are SGHRS and YFSETQ. There are 16 residues in the CDR3. V shed 4 bases and J shed 0 bases, with 14 bases lying between them. CDR3 DNA: TGCGCCAGCAGCCAAGCCAGGACAGTCTCCTACAATGAGCAGTTCTTC. It specifies CASSQARTVSYNEQFF.